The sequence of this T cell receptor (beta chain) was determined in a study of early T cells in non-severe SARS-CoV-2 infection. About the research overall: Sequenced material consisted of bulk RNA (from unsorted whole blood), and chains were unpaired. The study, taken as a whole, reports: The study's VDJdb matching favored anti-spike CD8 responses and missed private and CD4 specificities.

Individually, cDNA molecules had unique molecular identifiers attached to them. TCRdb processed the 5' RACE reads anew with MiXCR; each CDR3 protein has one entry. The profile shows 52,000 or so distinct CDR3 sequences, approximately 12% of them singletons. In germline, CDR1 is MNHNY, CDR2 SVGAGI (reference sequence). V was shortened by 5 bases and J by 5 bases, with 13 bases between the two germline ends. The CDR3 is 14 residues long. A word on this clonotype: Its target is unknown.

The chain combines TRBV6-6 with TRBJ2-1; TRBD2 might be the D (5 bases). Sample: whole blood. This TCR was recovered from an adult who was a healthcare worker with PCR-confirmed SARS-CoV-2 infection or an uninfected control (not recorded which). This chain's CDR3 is CASSGVAHHNEQFF. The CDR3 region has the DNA TGTGCCAGCAGTGGGGTAGCGCACCACAATGAGCAGTTCTTC.